The clone carrying this T cell receptor beta chain was seen a handful of times. The antigen is undetermined. Libraries were made from TCR beta cDNA, and they carried unique molecular identifiers. Via MiXCR, TCRdb re-called the PCR reads, giving one row per CDR3 protein. The sample shows 450,000 or so distinct CDR3 sequences, around 40% of them seen only once. V was pared by 6 bases and J by 3 bases, with 6 bases of the junction left unmatched. The CDR3 contains 14 residues. Germline V gives CDR1 DFQATT, CDR2 SNEGSKA (reference sequence). The data were obtained in a study of post-analysis software for immune sequencing data. Study observations and caveats: Patients carried 5 or 6 TRBV segments more frequently than controls did, and TRBV5-6, TRBV5-1 and TRBV20-1 were among them. Versus controls, multiple sclerosis patients showed significantly lower diversity (normalized Chao1).

Input material: blood. This rearrangement joins TRBV20-1 to TRBJ2-1; 9 positions match TRBD2. The clonotype originates from a girl aged 10 to 17 with multiple sclerosis. CDR3 protein: CSATTSGLYNEQFF. Here the CDR3 DNA reads TGCAGTGCAACGACTAGCGGTCTCTACAATGAGCAGTTCTTC.